This T cell receptor beta chain was documented in a study of blood T cells in healthy people across ages. There are a few counts of this clonotype. CDR1 and CDR2 (germline): DFQATT, SNEGSKA (reference sequence). V was cut by 3 bases and J by 5 bases, with 11 bases left in between. The CDR3 runs 13 residues. A second PCR, run for about 6 to 12 cycles, used a sample-barcoded 5' primer plus a J-beta primer mix. A template-switch adaptor that had 12 random nucleotides put a tag on each cDNA molecule. TCRdb redid the calling of the 5' RACE reads with MiXCR, one entry per CDR3 protein. The table includes roughly 800,000 distinct CDR3 sequences, approximately 25% detected once. The same sample was also used in a study of T cells of mothers and their children.

The receptor was derived from a boy aged 5-17 years in good health. V and J are TRBV20-1 and TRBJ2-1; D unclear. Sequenced input: blood. CDR3 bases: TGCAGTGCTAGTTACTACTTACACAATGAGCAGTTCTTC. It translates to CSASYYLHNEQFF.